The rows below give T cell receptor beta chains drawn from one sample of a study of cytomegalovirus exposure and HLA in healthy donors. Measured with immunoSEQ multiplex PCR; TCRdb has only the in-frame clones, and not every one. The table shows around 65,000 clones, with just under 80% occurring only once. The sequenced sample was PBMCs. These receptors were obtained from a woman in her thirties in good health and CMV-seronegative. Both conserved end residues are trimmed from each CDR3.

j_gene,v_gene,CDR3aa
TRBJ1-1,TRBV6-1,ASSVNLGTEAF
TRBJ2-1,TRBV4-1,ASSQDRVRGAGPNNEQF
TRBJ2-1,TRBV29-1,SVGERGSYNEQF
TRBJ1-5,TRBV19,ASSHRDSNQPQH
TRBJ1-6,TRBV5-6,ASRRLNSPLH
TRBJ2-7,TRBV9,ASSVKTGSEQY
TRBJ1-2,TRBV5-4,ASSFGGAGRSNYGYT
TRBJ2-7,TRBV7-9,ASSFEGDTYEQY
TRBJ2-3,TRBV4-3,ASSPGLAGGGSTDTQY
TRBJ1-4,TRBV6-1,ASRQGVEEKLF
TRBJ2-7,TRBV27,ASSFSSSSYEQY
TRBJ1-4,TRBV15,ATSNSGGGEKLF
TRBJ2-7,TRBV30,AWSGVLSASFTYEQY
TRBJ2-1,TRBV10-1,ASSEVAGVPYNEQF
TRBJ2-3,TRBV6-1,ASSEARRFTDTQY
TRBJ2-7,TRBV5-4,ASSLEQMSYEQY
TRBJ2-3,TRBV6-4,ASSVAGGLTDTQY
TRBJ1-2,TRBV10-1,ASSESGIGGYT
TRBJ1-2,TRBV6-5,ASSSLVNYGYT
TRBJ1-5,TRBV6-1,ASRGQPNQPQH
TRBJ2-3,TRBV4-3,ASSQDPAREVRDTQY
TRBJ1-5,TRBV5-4,ASSLGGRGNQPQH
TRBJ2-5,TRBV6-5,ASREVGTGKETQY
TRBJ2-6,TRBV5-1,ASRQDPAGANVLT
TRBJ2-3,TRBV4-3,ASSQMGDSLGRQY
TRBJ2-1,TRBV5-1,ASSSNGWDEQF
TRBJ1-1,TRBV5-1,ASSSLDRGPEAF
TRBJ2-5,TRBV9,ASSVRGLQETQY
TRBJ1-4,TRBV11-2,ASSLDHRRANEKLF
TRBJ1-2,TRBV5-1,ASSLGGSRSAAYGYT
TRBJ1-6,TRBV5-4,ASRPGTGSYNSPLH
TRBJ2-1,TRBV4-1,ASSQPRLADYNEQF
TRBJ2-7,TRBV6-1,ASSEDRAPYEQY
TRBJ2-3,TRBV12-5,ASGLSVAYTDTQY
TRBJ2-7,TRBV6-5,ASRRPGTSYEQY
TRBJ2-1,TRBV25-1,ASSEWGGTQDNNEQF
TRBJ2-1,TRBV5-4,ASSLVIPGQSLYNEQF
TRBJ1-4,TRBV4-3,ASSQGGDGLF
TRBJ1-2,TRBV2,ASSQGTDYGYT
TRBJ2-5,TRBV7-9,ASSQDWDQETQY
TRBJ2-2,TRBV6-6,ASRDMNTGELF
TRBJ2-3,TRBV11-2,ASSLGLADTDTQY